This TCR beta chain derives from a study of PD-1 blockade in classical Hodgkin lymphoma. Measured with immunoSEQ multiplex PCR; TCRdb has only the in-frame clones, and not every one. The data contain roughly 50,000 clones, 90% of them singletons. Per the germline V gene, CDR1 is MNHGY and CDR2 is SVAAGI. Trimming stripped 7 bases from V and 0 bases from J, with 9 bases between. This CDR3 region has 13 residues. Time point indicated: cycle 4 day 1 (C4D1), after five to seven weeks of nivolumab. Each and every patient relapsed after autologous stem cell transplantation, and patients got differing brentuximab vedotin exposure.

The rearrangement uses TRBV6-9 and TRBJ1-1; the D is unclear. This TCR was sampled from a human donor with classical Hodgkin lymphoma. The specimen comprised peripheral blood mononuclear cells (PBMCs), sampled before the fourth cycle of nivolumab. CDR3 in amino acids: CASIDAVNTEAFF. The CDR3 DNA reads TGTGCCAGCATCGACGCGGTGAACACTGAAGCTTTCTTT.